This T cell receptor (beta chain) is from a study of identical twins. The study, taken as a whole, reports: Among beta out-of-frame sequences, excess sharing between twins appeared weaker. The authors drew conclusions from cross-sectional statistical analysis rather than following the same donors. Invariant cells of the MAIT and iNKT types might have partly distorted the zero-insertion analyses.

All of the donors were Caucasians in good health. This clonotype was found a few times. Antigen: not known. The CDR3 covers 17 residues. The germline CDR1 and CDR2 sequences are LGHDT and YNNKEL (reference sequence). J lost 8 bases, V lost 0 bases, and 13 bases had no gene match. One entry per CDR3 protein results from TCRdb running MiXCR on the 5' RACE reads. The sample holds about 1.7 million distinct CDR3 sequences, about 31% seen once. This receptor was taken from a newborn girl in good health. Sequencing was done on a sample of cord blood. The J gene is TRBJ2-3, the V gene TRBV3-1; 8 nucleotides agree with TRBD2. CDR3 in DNA: TGTGCCAGCAGCCAAGATTCGTGGACTAGCCCTGTAGGTACGCAGTATTTT. Residues: CASSQDSWTSPVGTQYF.